This TCR beta chain was captured by sequencing in a study of blood T cell repertoires in COVID-19. Trimming cost V 6 bases and J 5 bases; bases outside gene matches: 1. Germline V gene lookup returns CDR1 SNHLY and CDR2 FYNNEI. The length of the CDR3 is 14 residues. The protocol was immunoSEQ multiplex PCR, while the TCRdb copy is restricted to in-frame clones and leaves out a portion. The sample has some 59,000 clones, around 83% seen once; the top ten hold about 20%. This clone was recorded once. This chain links TRBV2 with TRBJ2-3; 14 bases align to TRBD2. The sequence was collected from a man younger than 40 with COVID-19, enrolled during active disease. The sample comprised peripheral blood. The DNA for the CDR3 is TGTGCCAGCAGGGGGACTAGCGGGGGAGATACGCAGTATTTT. It encodes CASRGTSGGDTQYF.